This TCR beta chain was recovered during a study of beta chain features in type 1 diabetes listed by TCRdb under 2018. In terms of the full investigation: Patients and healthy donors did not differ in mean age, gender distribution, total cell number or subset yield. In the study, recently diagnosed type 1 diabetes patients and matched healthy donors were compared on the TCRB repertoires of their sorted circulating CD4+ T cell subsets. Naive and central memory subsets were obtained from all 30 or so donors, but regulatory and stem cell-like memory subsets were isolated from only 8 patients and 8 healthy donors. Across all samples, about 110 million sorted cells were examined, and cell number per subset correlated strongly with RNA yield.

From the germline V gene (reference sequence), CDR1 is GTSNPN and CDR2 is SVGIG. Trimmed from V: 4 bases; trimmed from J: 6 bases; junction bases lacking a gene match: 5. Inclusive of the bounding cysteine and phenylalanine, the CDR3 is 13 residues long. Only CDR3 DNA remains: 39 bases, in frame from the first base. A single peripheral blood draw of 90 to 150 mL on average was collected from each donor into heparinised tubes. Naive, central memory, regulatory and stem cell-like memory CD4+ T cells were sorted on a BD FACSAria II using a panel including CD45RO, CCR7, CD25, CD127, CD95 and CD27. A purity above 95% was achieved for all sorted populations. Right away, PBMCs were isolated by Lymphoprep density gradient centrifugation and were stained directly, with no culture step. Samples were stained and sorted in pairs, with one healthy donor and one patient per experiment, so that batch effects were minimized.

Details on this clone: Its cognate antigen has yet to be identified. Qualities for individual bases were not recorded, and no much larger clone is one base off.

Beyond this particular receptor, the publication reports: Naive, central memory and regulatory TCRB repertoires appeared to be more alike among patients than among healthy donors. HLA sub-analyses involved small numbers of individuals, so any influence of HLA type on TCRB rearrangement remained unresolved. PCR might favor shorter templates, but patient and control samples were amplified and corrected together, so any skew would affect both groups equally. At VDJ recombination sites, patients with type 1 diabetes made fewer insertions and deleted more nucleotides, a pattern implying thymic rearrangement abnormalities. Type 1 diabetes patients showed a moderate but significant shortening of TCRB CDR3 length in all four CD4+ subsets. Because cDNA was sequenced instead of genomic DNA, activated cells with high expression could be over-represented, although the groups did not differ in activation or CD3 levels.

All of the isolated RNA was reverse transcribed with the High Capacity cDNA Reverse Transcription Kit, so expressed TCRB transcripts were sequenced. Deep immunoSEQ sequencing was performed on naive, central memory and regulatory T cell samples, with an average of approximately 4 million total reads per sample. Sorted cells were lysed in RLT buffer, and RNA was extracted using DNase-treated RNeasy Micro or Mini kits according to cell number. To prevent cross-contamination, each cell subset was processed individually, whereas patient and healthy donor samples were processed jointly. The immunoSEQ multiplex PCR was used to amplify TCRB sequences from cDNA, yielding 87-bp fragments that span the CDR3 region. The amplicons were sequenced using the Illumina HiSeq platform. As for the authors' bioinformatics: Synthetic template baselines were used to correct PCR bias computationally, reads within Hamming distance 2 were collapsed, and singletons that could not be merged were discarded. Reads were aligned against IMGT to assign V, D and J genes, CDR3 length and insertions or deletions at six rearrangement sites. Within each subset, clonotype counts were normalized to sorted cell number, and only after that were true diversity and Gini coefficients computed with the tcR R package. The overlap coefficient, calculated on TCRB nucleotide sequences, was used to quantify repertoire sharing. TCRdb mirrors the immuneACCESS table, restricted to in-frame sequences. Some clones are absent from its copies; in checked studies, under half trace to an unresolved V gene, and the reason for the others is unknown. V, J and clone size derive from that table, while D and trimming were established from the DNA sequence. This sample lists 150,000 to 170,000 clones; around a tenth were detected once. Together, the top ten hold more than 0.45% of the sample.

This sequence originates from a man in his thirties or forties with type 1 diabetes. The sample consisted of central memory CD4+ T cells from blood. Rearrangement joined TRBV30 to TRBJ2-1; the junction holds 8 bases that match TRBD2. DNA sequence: TGTGCCTGGACCAGCGGGGGCCCCAATGAGCAGTTCTTC. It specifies CAWTSGGPNEQFF.